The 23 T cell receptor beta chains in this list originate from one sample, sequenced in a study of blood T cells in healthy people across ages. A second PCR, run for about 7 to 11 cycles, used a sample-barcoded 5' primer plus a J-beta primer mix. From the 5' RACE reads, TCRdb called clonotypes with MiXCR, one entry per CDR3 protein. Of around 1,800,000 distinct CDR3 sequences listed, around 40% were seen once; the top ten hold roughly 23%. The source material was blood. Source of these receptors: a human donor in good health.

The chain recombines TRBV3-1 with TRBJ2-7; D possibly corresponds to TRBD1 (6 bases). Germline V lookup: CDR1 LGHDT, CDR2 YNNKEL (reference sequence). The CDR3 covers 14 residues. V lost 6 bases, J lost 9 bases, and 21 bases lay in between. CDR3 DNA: TGTGCCAGCAGTAATACCGGGACATCTGGGTGGCAGTACTTC. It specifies CASSNTGTSGWQYF.

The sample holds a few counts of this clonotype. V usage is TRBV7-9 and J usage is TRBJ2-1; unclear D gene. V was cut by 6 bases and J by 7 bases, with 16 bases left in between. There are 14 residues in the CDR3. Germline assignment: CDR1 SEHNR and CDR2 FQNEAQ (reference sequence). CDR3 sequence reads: CASRTQQRPNEQFF. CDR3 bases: TGTGCCAGCAGAACCCAACAAAGGCCGAATGAGCAGTTCTTC.

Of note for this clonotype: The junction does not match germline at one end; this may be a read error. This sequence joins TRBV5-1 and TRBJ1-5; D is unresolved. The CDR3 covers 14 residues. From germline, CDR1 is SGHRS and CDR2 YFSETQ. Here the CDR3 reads CAGSEGSFNQPQHF. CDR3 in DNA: TGCGCCGGCAGTGAAGGGAGCTTCAATCAGCCCCAGCATTTT.

CDR3 residues: CASSVVEGIGYTF. The CDR3 nucleotides are TGTGCCAGCAGCGTGGTCGAAGGCATTGGCTACACCTTC. The V call is TRBV9, the J call TRBJ1-2; D gene unclear. Germline CDR1 SGDLS, CDR2 YYNGEE. CDR3 length: 13 residues. V dropped 2 bases and J dropped 7 bases, with 12 bases sitting between them.

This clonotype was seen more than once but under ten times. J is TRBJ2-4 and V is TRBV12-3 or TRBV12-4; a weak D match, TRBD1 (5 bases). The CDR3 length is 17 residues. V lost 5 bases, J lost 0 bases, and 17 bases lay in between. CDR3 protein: CASSLIDSNIAKNIQYF. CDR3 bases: TGTGCCAGCAGTCTGATTGACAGTAACATAGCCAAAAACATTCAGTACTTC.

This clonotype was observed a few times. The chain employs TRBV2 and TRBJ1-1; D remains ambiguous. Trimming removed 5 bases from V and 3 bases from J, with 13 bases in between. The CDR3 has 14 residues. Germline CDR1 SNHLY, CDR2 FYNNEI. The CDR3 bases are TGTGCCAGCAGTCGGACGGCGGAATACACTGAAGCTTTCTTT. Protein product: CASSRTAEYTEAFF.

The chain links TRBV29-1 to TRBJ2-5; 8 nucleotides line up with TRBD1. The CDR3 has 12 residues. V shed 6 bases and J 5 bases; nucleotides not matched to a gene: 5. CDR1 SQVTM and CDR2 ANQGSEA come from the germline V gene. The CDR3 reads CSVGQGLETQYF. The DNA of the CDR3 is TGCAGCGTCGGACAGGGCTTGGAGACCCAGTACTTC.

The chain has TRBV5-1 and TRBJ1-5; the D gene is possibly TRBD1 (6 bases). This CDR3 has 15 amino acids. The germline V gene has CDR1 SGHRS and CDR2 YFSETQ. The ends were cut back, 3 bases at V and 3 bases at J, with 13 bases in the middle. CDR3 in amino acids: CASSSGGSDNQPQHF. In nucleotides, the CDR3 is TGCGCCAGCAGCTCGGGGGGCTCAGACAATCAGCCCCAGCATTTT.

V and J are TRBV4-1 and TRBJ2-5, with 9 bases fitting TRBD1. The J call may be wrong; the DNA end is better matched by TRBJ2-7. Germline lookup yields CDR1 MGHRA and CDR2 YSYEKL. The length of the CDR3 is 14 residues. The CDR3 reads CASSCETGGYEQYF. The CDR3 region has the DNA TGCGCCAGCAGTTGCGAGACAGGGGGCTACGAGCAGTACTTC.

In DNA form, the CDR3 reads TGTGCCAGCAGCTTAGACTGGACAACTAGCACAGATACGCAGTATTTT. Residues: CASSLDWTTSTDTQYF. The chain carries TRBV7-2 and TRBJ2-3, with a tentative D call TRBD1 (5 bases). The CDR3 totals 16 residues. Trimming took off 1 base at V and 0 bases at J, with 11 bases between the two ends. The germline V gene has CDR1 SGHTA and CDR2 FQGNSA.

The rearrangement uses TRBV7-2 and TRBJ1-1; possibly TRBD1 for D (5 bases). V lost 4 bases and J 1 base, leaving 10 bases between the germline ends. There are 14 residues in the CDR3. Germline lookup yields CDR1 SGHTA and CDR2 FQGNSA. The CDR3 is CASSCGAGNTEAFF. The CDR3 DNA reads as TGTGCCAGCAGCTGCGGGGCGGGGAACACTGAAGCTTTCTTT.

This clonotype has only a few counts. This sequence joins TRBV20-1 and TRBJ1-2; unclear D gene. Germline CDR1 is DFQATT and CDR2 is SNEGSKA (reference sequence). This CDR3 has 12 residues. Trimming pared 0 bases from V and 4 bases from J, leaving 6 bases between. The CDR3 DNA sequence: TGCAGTGCTAGAGATCCCAGCTATGGCTACACCTTC. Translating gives CSARDPSYGYTF.

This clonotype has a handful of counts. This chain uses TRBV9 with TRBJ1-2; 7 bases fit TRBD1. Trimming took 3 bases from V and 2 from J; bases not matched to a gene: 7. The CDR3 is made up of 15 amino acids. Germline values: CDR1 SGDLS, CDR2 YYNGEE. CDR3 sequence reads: CASSGRGQPNYGYTF. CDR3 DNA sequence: TGTGCCAGCAGCGGACGGGGACAGCCGAACTATGGCTACACCTTC.

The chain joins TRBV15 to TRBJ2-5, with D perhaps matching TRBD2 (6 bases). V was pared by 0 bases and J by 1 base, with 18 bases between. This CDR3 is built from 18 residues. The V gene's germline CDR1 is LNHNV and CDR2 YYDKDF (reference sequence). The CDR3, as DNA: TGTGCCACCAGCAGAGATGGGGGAGCGGGCGCCTTCCAAGAGACCCAGTACTTC. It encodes CATSRDGGAGAFQETQYF.

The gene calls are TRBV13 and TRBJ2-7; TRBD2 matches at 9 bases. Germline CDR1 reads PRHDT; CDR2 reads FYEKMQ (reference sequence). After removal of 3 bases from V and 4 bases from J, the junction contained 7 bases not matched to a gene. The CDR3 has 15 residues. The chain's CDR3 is CASSFRRGGLYEQYV. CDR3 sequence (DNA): TGTGCCAGCAGCTTCAGGCGGGGGGGCCTATACGAGCAGTACGTC.

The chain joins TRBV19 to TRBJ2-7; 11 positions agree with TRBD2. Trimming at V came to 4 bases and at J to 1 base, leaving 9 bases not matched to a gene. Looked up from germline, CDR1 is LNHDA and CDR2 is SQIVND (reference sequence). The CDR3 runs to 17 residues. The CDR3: CASSTSGRHKASYEQYF. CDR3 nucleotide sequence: TGTGCCAGTAGTACTAGCGGGAGGCATAAGGCGTCCTACGAGCAGTACTTC. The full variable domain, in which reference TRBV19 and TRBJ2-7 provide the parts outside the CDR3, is DGGITQSPKYLFRKEGQNVTLSCEQNLNHDAMYWYRQDPGQGLRLIYYSQIVNDFQKGDIAEGYSVSREKKESFPLTVTSAQKNPTAFYLCASSTSGRHKASYEQYFGPGTRLTVT.

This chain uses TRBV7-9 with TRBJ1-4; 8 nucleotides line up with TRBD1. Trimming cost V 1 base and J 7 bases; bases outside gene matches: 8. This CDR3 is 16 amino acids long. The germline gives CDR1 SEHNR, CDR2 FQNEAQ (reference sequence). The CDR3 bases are TGTGCCAGCAGCTTAGATACCGGGACAGGATTTGAAAAACTGTTTTTT. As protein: CASSLDTGTGFEKLFF.

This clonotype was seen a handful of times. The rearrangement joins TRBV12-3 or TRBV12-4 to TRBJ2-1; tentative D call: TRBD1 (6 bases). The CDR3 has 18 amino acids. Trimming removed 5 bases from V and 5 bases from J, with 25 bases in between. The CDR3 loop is CASSPRTGTQRGNNEQFF. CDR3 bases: TGTGCCAGCAGTCCCCGAACCGGGACCCAAAGGGGGAACAATGAGCAGTTCTTC.

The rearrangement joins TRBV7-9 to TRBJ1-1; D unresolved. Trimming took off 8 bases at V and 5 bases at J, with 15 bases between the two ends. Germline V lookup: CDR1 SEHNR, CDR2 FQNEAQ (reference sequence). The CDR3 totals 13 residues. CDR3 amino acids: CASCGVGRTEAFF. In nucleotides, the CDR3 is TGTGCCAGCTGTGGTGTTGGACGAACTGAAGCTTTCTTT.

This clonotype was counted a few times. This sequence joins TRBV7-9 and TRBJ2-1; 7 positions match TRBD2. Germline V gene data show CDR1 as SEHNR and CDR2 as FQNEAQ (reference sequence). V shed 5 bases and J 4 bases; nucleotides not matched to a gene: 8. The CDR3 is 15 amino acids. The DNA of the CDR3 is TGTGCCAGCAGCCGCCACAGCGGGGCTTACAATGAGCAGTTCTTC. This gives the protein CASSRHSGAYNEQFF.

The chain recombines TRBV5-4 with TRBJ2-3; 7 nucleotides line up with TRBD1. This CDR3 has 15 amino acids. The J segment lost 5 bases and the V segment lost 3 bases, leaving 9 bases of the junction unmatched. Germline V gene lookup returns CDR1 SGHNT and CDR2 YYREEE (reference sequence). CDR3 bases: TGTGCCAGCAGCTGGGGATCCGGGACAGAAGATACGCAGTATTTT. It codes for CASSWGSGTEDTQYF.

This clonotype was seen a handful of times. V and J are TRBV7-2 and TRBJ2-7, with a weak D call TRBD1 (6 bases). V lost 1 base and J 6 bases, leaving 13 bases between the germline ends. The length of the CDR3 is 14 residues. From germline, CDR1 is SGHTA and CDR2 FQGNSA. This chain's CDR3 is CASSLGSQGGEQYF. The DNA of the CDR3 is TGTGCCAGCAGCTTAGGGTCACAGGGTGGCGAGCAGTACTTC.

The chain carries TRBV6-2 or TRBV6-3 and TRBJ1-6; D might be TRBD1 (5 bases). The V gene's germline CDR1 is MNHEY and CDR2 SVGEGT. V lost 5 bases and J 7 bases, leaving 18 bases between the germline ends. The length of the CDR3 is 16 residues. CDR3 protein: CASSGGAAILNSPLHF. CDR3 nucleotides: TGTGCCAGCAGTGGAGGGGCCGCGATTCTAAATTCACCCCTCCACTTT.